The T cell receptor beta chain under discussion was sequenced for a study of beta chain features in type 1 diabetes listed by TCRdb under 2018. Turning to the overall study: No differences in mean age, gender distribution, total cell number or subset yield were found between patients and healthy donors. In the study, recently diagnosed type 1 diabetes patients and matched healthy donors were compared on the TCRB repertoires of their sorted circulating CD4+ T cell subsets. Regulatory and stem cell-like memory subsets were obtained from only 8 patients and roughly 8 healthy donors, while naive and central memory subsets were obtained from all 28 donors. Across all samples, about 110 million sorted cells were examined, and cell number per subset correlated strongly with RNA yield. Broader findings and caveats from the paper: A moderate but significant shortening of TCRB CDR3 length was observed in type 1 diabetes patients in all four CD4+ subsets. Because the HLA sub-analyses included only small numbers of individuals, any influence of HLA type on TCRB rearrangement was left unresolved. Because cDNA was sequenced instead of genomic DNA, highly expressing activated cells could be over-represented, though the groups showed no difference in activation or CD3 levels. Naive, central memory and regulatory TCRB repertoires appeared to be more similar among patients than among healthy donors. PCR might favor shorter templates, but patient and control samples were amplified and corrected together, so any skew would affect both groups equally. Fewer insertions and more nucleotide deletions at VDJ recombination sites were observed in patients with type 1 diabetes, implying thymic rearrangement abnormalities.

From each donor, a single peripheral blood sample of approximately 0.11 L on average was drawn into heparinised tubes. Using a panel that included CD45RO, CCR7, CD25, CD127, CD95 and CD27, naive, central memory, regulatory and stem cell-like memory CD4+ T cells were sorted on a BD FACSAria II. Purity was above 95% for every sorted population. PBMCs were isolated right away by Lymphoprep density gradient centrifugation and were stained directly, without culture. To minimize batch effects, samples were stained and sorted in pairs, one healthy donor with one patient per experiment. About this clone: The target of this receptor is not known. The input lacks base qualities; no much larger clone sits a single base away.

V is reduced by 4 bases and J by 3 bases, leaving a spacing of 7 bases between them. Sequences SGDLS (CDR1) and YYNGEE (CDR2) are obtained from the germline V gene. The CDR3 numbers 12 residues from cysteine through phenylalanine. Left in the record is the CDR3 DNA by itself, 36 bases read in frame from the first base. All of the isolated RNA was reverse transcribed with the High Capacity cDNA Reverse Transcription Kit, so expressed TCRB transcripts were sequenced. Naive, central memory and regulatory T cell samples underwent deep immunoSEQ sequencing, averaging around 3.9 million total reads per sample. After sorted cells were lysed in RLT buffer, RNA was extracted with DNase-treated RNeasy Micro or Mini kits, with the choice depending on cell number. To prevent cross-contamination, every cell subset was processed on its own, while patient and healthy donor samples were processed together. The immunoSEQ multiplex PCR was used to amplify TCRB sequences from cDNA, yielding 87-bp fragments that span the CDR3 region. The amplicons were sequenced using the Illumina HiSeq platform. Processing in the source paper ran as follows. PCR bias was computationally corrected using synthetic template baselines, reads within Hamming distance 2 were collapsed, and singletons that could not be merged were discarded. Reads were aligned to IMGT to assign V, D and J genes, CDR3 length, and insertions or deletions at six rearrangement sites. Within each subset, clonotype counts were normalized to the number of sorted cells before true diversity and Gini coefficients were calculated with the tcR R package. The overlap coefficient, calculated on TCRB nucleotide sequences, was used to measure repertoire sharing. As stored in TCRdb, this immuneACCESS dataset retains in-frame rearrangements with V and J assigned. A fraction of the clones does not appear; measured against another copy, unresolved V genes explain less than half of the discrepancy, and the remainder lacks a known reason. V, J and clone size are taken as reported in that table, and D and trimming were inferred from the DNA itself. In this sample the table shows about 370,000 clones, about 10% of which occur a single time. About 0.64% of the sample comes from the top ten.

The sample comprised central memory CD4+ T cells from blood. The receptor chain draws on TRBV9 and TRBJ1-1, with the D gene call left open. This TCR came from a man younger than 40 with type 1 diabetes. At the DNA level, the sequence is TGTGCCAGCAGCTCCGCCCACACTGAAGCTTTCTTT. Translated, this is CASSSAHTEAFF.